These 21 T cell receptor beta chains came from one sample sequenced in a study of T cell responses to AZD1222 COVID-19 vaccine. The table came from immunoSEQ multiplex PCR; TCRdb's copy has only in-frame clones and leaves some out. Here the sample spans roughly 180,000 clones, about 93% being singletons. The specimen was peripheral blood, collected 28 days after the second dose of the MenACWY control vaccine. The receptors were gathered from an adult who received the MenACWY meningococcal vaccine as a control.

The chain is built from TRBV27 and TRBJ1-1; D may be TRBD1 (6 bases). Germline V gene sequence: CDR1 MNHEY, CDR2 SMNVEV (reference sequence). The CDR3 sequence is 17 residues long. Trimming pared 5 bases from V and 0 bases from J, leaving 19 bases between. The CDR3 DNA is TGTGCCAGCAGTCCGCAACCGGGACAAATGATGAACACTGAAGCTTTCTTT. Translating gives CASSPQPGQMMNTEAFF.

The chain links TRBV5-1 to TRBJ2-2, with TRBD1 matching over 7 bases. The CDR3 spans 15 residues. Germline CDR1 SGHRS, CDR2 YFSETQ. J lost 4 bases, V lost 1 base, and 4 bases had no gene match. DNA for the CDR3: TGCGCCAGCAGCTTGAACAGGGGCGGCACCGGGGAGCTGTTTTTT. This sequence encodes CASSLNRGGTGELFF.

This chain uses TRBV5-6 with TRBJ2-5, with TRBD2 identical over 9 bases. Trimming took 2 bases from V and 5 from J; bases not matched to a gene: 10. Germline CDR1 is SGHDT and CDR2 is YYEEEE. This CDR3 region has 16 residues. CDR3 in amino acids: CASSFESGGMEETQYF. The DNA of the CDR3 is TGTGCCAGCAGCTTTGAGAGCGGGGGGATGGAGGAGACCCAGTACTTC.

The rearrangement uses TRBV6-5 and TRBJ1-4; TRBD1 matches 7 bases. The V and J ends lost 7 bases and 10 bases, in that order; junction bases with no gene match: 9. CDR1 and CDR2 (germline): MNHEY, SVGAGI. This CDR3 has 13 amino acids. CDR3 in amino acids: CASIRQGGGKLFF. The CDR3 region has the DNA TGTGCCAGCATAAGACAGGGCGGGGGAAAACTGTTTTTT.

The rearrangement uses TRBV28 and TRBJ2-7, with D unclear. Trimming removed 3 bases from V and 3 bases from J, with 12 bases in between. The CDR3 extends over 14 amino acids. CDR1 MDHEN and CDR2 SYDVKM come from the germline V gene. The CDR3 reads CASSFGSGFYEQYF. The CDR3 DNA follows: TGTGCCAGCAGTTTCGGGTCAGGATTCTACGAGCAGTACTTC.

This rearrangement joins TRBV9 to TRBJ2-1; 16 nucleotides line up with TRBD2. V shed 7 bases, J shed 0 bases, and the junction held 13 bases outside the gene matches. CDR1 SGDLS and CDR2 YYNGEE come from the germline V gene. This CDR3 contains 20 residues. In DNA, the CDR3 is TGTGCCAGCGCCCCCAAGGGACTAGCGGGGGGGCGTTTCTCCTACAATGAGCAGTTCTTC. It is translated as CASAPKGLAGGRFSYNEQFF.

J is TRBJ1-3 and V is TRBV19; 7 bases fit TRBD1. The CDR3 is 14 residues long. CDR1 LNHDA and CDR2 SQIVND come from the germline V gene (reference sequence). The ends lost 4 bases at V and 4 bases at J; junction bases unmatched: 4. The CDR3 here is CASSTTGRGNTIYF. The CDR3 nucleotides read TGTGCCAGTAGTACGACAGGGCGAGGAAACACCATATATTTT.

The chain recombines TRBV3-1 (or the pseudogene TRBV3-2) with TRBJ2-1; no firm D call. Germline V lookup: CDR1 LGHDT, CDR2 YNNKEL (reference sequence). V lost 5 bases and J lost 8, with 13 bases in between. The CDR3 extends over 13 amino acids. The CDR3 nucleotides read TGTGCCAGCAGCAAAGTGCCTAGTTATGAGCAGTTCTTC. It specifies CASSKVPSYEQFF.

The chain employs TRBV10-3 and TRBJ1-1; 7 nucleotides align to TRBD1. Losses at the gene ends were 4 bases for V and 5 bases for J; bases not matched to a gene: 4. Germline values: CDR1 ENHRY, CDR2 SYGVKD. This CDR3 is built from 13 residues. Here the CDR3 DNA reads TGTGCCATCAGTGCTCAGGGGGGGACTGAAGCTTTCTTT. This sequence encodes CAISAQGGTEAFF.

V is TRBV3-1 (or the pseudogene TRBV3-2) and J is TRBJ2-6; D not certain. Trimming pared 4 bases from V and 1 base from J, leaving 26 bases between. Germline values: CDR1 LGHDT, CDR2 YNNKEL (reference sequence). The CDR3 is 21 residues long. The CDR3 sequence: CASSPQYPFPQRLSGANVLTF. In nucleotides, the CDR3 is TGTGCCAGCAGCCCGCAATACCCATTCCCACAGCGTCTATCTGGGGCCAACGTCCTGACTTTC.

The genes are TRBV7-8 and TRBJ1-6; D unclear. Germline V CDR1 and CDR2: SGHVS, FQNEAQ. This CDR3 contains 14 residues. Trimming removed 0 bases from V and 14 bases from J, with 14 bases in between. For the CDR3, the DNA is TGTGCCAGCAGCTTAGCGGGTCAAATATCGGCCCTCCACTTT. This encodes CASSLAGQISALHF.

The chain carries TRBV19 and TRBJ1-1; 7 bases line up with TRBD1. Germline lookup yields CDR1 LNHDA and CDR2 SQIVND (reference sequence). J gave up 0 bases and V 6 bases, and 7 bases lay outside the gene matches. The CDR3 is made up of 15 amino acids. CDR3 region: CASSIATGVNTEAFF. CDR3 bases: TGTGCCAGTAGCATCGCAACAGGGGTGAACACTGAAGCTTTCTTT.

The rearrangement links TRBV6-4 to TRBJ2-1; TRBD2 aligns across 12 bases. The ends lost 5 bases at V and 9 bases at J; junction bases unmatched: 8. There are 15 residues in the CDR3. Germline loops: CDR1 MRHNA, CDR2 SNTAGT. In DNA, the CDR3 is TGTGCCAGCAGTCAGACTAGCGGGAGAATAAGTGAGCAGTTCTTC. This sequence encodes CASSQTSGRISEQFF.

This clone was seen only a few times. V usage is TRBV16 and J usage is TRBJ2-5, with a weak D call TRBD2 (6 bases). This CDR3 is built from 14 residues. Germline CDR1 and CDR2: KGHSY and FQNENV. Trimming shortened V by 0 bases and J by 5 bases, and 10 bases separated the two germline ends. The CDR3 spells CASSQSAGFETQYF. The CDR3 DNA reads TGTGCCAGCAGCCAATCGGCGGGATTTGAGACCCAGTACTTC. Complete variable domain (other parts from reference TRBV16 and TRBJ2-5): GEEVAQTPKHLVRGEGQKAKLYCAPIKGHSYVFWYQQVLKNEFKFLISFQNENVFDETGMPKERFSAKCLPNSPCSLEIQATKLEDSAVYFCASSQSAGFETQYFGPGTRLLVL.

This chain links TRBV5-5 with TRBJ2-7; 14 bases map to TRBD2. The J segment lost 12 bases and the V segment lost 0 bases, leaving 11 bases of the junction unmatched. The CDR3 loop spans 16 amino acids. Germline-derived CDR1 and CDR2 are SGHKS and YYEKEE (reference sequence). CDR3 nucleotides: TGTGCCAGCAGCTTGGGAGGACTAGCGGGGGGCCAGGGTAGGTACTTC. This translates into CASSLGGLAGGQGRYF.

V is TRBV5-5 and J is TRBJ1-2; 7 bases are shared with TRBD1. The CDR3 covers 14 residues. The V gene end was trimmed by 1 base and the J gene end by 6 bases; junction bases not matched to a gene: 6. Germline V gene data show CDR1 as SGHKS and CDR2 as YYEKEE (reference sequence). The CDR3 sequence is CASSLQTGPHGYTF. DNA of the CDR3: TGTGCCAGCAGCTTGCAGACAGGGCCGCATGGCTACACCTTC.

The chain carries TRBV7-9 and TRBJ1-4, with a tentative D call TRBD1 (5 bases). Trimming left V 3 bases short and J 7 bases short, with 9 bases between. The CDR3 totals 13 residues. CDR1 and CDR2 (germline): SEHNR, FQNEAQ (reference sequence). CDR3 sequence (DNA): TGTGCCAGCAGCTTTGGGGGGACTGAAAAACTGTTTTTT. Translating gives CASSFGGTEKLFF.

The chain carries TRBV6-2 or TRBV6-3 and TRBJ1-5, with 7 bases lining up with TRBD1. Germline-derived CDR1 and CDR2 are MNHEY and SVGEGT. This CDR3 is 18 amino acids long. V gave up 4 bases and J gave up 0 bases; unmatched junction bases: 12. In nucleotides, the CDR3 is TGTGCCAGCAGTTTGCCAAGACAGGGCAGTTATAGCAATCAGCCCCAGCATTTT. Translating it yields CASSLPRQGSYSNQPQHF.

The gene calls are TRBV29-1 and TRBJ1-1; no clear D. The CDR3 has 13 residues. V was trimmed by 7 bases and J by 1 base, leaving 13 bases between them. Germline CDR1 SQVTM, CDR2 ANQGSEA. The CDR3 coding sequence is TGCAGCGCTTCCGGACCCCGGAACACTGAAGCTTTCTTT. Amino acids: CSASGPRNTEAFF. The whole variable domain, remainder taken from reference TRBV29-1 and TRBJ1-1, is SAVISQKPSRDICQRGTSLTIQCQVDSQVTMMFWYRQQPGQSLTLIATANQGSEATYESGFVIDKFPISRPNLTFSTLTVSNMSPEDSSIYLCSASGPRNTEAFFGQGTRLTVV.

This clone has just one count. This chain connects TRBV29-1 to TRBJ2-4, with D possibly matching TRBD1 (6 bases). CDR1 and CDR2 (germline): SQVTM, ANQGSEA. Trimming removed 3 bases from V and 5 bases from J, with 8 bases in between. This CDR3 comprises 12 residues. The CDR3 nucleotides read TGCAGCGTTGAGGGACAACAAAACATTCAGTACTTC. The encoded protein is CSVEGQQNIQYF.

CDR3 sequence reads: CASSLGVGEAFF. DNA of the CDR3: TGTGCCAGCAGCTTAGGAGTGGGTGAAGCTTTCTTT. The V gene is TRBV11-2, the J gene TRBJ1-1; D unresolved. The V gene lost 1 base and the J gene lost 7 bases, with 7 bases spanning the gap. The germline V gene encodes CDR1 SGHAT and CDR2 FQNNGV. This CDR3 contains 12 residues.